A selection of T cell receptor beta chains follows, all from one sample in a study of patients and donors after allogeneic stem cell transplantation. TCRdb passed the RT-PCR reads through MiXCR, listing each CDR3 protein once. Of some 960,000 distinct CDR3 sequences listed, roughly 17% are singletons. Specimen: blood, either unsorted or a sorted T cell fraction (not recorded which). All receptors derive from a human donor who was either an allogeneic HSCT recipient or a stem cell or donor lymphocyte infusion donor (not recorded which). It is not recorded whose cells these are; they may come from a transplant donor. CDR3s include the opening cysteine and the closing phenylalanine or tryptophan. The order of the fields is D gene, J gene, V gene, clone size, CDR3 protein, CDR3 DNA. The D gene is left open where the match is weak. Not every row has a clone size; where given, it reads once, few, many or a size class.

d_call: TRBD2
j_call: TRBJ2-1
v_call: TRBV29-1
clone_size: NA
cdr3_aa: CSVRLAGDPQVSYNEQFF
cdr3_nt: TGCAGCGTTAGACTAGCGGGAGATCCACAAGTCTCCTACAATGAGCAGTTCTTC

d_call: NA
j_call: TRBJ2-3
v_call: TRBV12-3/TRBV12-4
clone_size: NA
cdr3_aa: CASWRGGPTDTQYF
cdr3_nt: TGTGCCAGCTGGCGGGGCGGCCCCACAGATACGCAGTATTTT

d_call: TRBD2
j_call: TRBJ2-1
v_call: TRBV27
clone_size: few
cdr3_aa: CASSLLGTSGGSYNEQFF
cdr3_nt: TGTGCCAGCAGTTTACTTGGGACTAGCGGGGGCTCCTACAATGAGCAGTTCTTC

d_call: NA
j_call: TRBJ2-3
v_call: TRBV6-5
clone_size: few
cdr3_aa: CASSYSSQNTDTQYF
cdr3_nt: TGTGCCAGCAGTTACTCGTCTCAGAACACAGATACGCAGTATTTT

d_call: TRBD1
j_call: TRBJ1-4
v_call: TRBV12-3/TRBV12-4
clone_size: NA
cdr3_aa: CASSPRQGTNSF
cdr3_nt: TGTGCCAGCAGTCCCAGACAGGGGACTAATTCGTTT

d_call: NA
j_call: TRBJ1-2
v_call: TRBV10-3
clone_size: once
cdr3_aa: CAISATSLNYGYTF
cdr3_nt: TGTGCCATCAGTGCCACTAGCCTTAACTATGGCTACACCTTC

d_call: NA
j_call: TRBJ2-7
v_call: TRBV3-1
clone_size: NA
cdr3_aa: CASSQVLAEGSYEQYF
cdr3_nt: TGTGCCAGCAGCCAAGTATTAGCTGAGGGATCCTACGAGCAGTACTTC

d_call: TRBD2
j_call: TRBJ2-7
v_call: TRBV4-2
clone_size: NA
cdr3_aa: CASSPTAGLAGGSYEQYF
cdr3_nt: TGTGCCAGCAGCCCCACCGCCGGACTAGCGGGAGGTTCCTACGAGCAGTACTTC

d_call: NA
j_call: TRBJ1-1
v_call: TRBV9
clone_size: few
cdr3_aa: CASSPRSLAEAFF
cdr3_nt: TGTGCCAGCAGCCCTCGGAGTTTGGCTGAAGCTTTCTTT

d_call: NA
j_call: TRBJ2-5
v_call: TRBV7-9
clone_size: NA
cdr3_aa: CASSSTDGFQETQYF
cdr3_nt: TGTGCCAGCAGCTCGACGGACGGCTTCCAAGAGACCCAGTACTTC

d_call: NA
j_call: TRBJ2-1
v_call: TRBV5-1
clone_size: NA
cdr3_aa: CASSLKGVGEQFF
cdr3_nt: TGCGCCAGCAGCTTGAAGGGGGTGGGTGAGCAGTTCTTC

d_call: NA
j_call: TRBJ2-3
v_call: TRBV2
clone_size: NA
cdr3_aa: CARKPDTQYF
cdr3_nt: TGTGCCAGAAAGCCAGATACGCAGTATTTT

d_call: TRBD1
j_call: TRBJ2-7
v_call: TRBV20-1
clone_size: few
cdr3_aa: CSARDYGTGGTDYEQYF
cdr3_nt: TGCAGTGCTAGAGATTACGGGACAGGGGGAACAGACTACGAGCAGTACTTC

d_call: NA
j_call: TRBJ1-1
v_call: TRBV7-9
clone_size: few
cdr3_aa: CASSLRTATVNTEAFF
cdr3_nt: TGTGCCAGCAGCTTAAGGACAGCTACTGTGAACACTGAAGCTTTCTTT

d_call: NA
j_call: TRBJ1-4
v_call: TRBV11-2
clone_size: NA
cdr3_aa: CASSSGRKSNEKLFF
cdr3_nt: TGTGCCAGCAGCTCGGGACGCAAATCTAATGAAAAACTGTTTTTT

d_call: NA
j_call: TRBJ2-7
v_call: TRBV5-1
clone_size: NA
cdr3_aa: CASSSGGRSTSYEQYF
cdr3_nt: TGCGCCAGCAGCTCAGGTGGTCGCAGCACCTCCTACGAGCAGTACTTC

d_call: TRBD1
j_call: TRBJ1-2
v_call: TRBV7-9
clone_size: NA
cdr3_aa: CASSTPGQGRGGYTF
cdr3_nt: TGTGCCAGCAGCACCCCGGGACAGGGGAGAGGAGGCTACACCTTC

d_call: NA
j_call: TRBJ1-6
v_call: TRBV6-5
clone_size: NA
cdr3_aa: CASSYSGGYSPLHF
cdr3_nt: TGTGCCAGCAGTTACTCCGGGGGATACTCACCCCTCCACTTT

d_call: NA
j_call: TRBJ2-7
v_call: TRBV9
clone_size: NA
cdr3_aa: CASSALRDTYEQYF
cdr3_nt: TGTGCCAGCAGCGCCTTACGGGATACCTACGAGCAGTACTTC

d_call: NA
j_call: TRBJ2-7
v_call: TRBV29-1
clone_size: NA
cdr3_aa: CSVSRSLYEQYF
cdr3_nt: TGCAGCGTCTCTAGGAGCTTATACGAGCAGTACTTC

d_call: NA
j_call: TRBJ1-2
v_call: TRBV18
clone_size: once
cdr3_aa: CASSPHPPWDGTYGYTF
cdr3_nt: TGTGCCAGCTCACCGCATCCCCCGTGGGACGGTACCTATGGCTACACCTTC

d_call: TRBD2
j_call: TRBJ2-5
v_call: TRBV12-3/TRBV12-4
clone_size: NA
cdr3_aa: CASNLASGKQETQYF
cdr3_nt: TGTGCCAGCAATTTAGCTAGCGGGAAACAAGAGACCCAGTACTTC

d_call: NA
j_call: TRBJ2-1
v_call: TRBV9
clone_size: few
cdr3_aa: CASSVEGAGRNEQFF
cdr3_nt: TGTGCCAGCAGCGTAGAGGGAGCAGGGAGGAATGAGCAGTTCTTC

d_call: NA
j_call: TRBJ2-2
v_call: TRBV5-1
clone_size: NA
cdr3_aa: CASRARTALLRDTGELFF
cdr3_nt: TGCGCCAGCAGAGCTCGGACAGCACTACTAAGGGACACCGGGGAGCTGTTTTTT

d_call: TRBD1
j_call: TRBJ1-5
v_call: TRBV12-3/TRBV12-4
clone_size: NA
cdr3_aa: CASSPGGTRPQHF
cdr3_nt: TGTGCCAGCAGCCCAGGGGGTACAAGACCCCAGCATTTT

d_call: NA
j_call: TRBJ1-1
v_call: TRBV4-1
clone_size: few
cdr3_aa: CASGTAGMNTEAFF
cdr3_nt: TGCGCCAGCGGGACGGCGGGGATGAACACTGAAGCTTTCTTT

d_call: NA
j_call: TRBJ2-5
v_call: TRBV6-1
clone_size: few
cdr3_aa: CASSASLGQETQYF
cdr3_nt: TGTGCCAGCAGTGCTTCTCTCGGCCAAGAGACCCAGTACTTC

d_call: NA
j_call: TRBJ1-1
v_call: TRBV6-1
clone_size: NA
cdr3_aa: CASSRQAANEAFF
cdr3_nt: TGTGCCAGCAGTCGACAGGCGGCCAATGAAGCTTTCTTT

d_call: NA
j_call: TRBJ1-2
v_call: TRBV25-1
clone_size: NA
cdr3_aa: CASSEYKSSRYTF
cdr3_nt: TGTGCCAGCAGTGAATATAAGTCATCGCGCTACACCTTC

d_call: NA
j_call: TRBJ2-7
v_call: TRBV7-3
clone_size: NA
cdr3_aa: CASSPNPGPVYEQYF
cdr3_nt: TGTGCCAGCAGCCCCAATCCTGGGCCCGTTTACGAGCAGTACTTC

d_call: NA
j_call: TRBJ1-2
v_call: TRBV4-2
clone_size: few
cdr3_aa: CASSQDERGGGYTF
cdr3_nt: TGTGCCAGCAGCCAAGATGAAAGGGGAGGCGGCTACACCTTC

d_call: NA
j_call: TRBJ2-1
v_call: TRBV12-3/TRBV12-4
clone_size: few
cdr3_aa: CASSLARGSEQFF
cdr3_nt: TGTGCCAGCAGTTTAGCGCGGGGTAGTGAGCAGTTCTTC

d_call: NA
j_call: TRBJ1-5
v_call: TRBV2
clone_size: few
cdr3_aa: CASAQGDNSNQPQHF
cdr3_nt: TGTGCCAGCGCCCAGGGTGACAATAGCAATCAGCCCCAGCATTTT

d_call: NA
j_call: TRBJ1-1
v_call: TRBV5-1
clone_size: many
cdr3_aa: CASSLVGGSGTEAFF
cdr3_nt: TGCGCCAGCAGCTTGGTTGGAGGGTCAGGCACTGAAGCTTTCTTT

d_call: NA
j_call: TRBJ1-1
v_call: TRBV20-1
clone_size: NA
cdr3_aa: CSATTETEAFF
cdr3_nt: TGCAGTGCTACAACAGAAACTGAAGCTTTCTTT

d_call: NA
j_call: TRBJ1-2
v_call: TRBV6-1
clone_size: NA
cdr3_aa: CASVWGHYYGYTF
cdr3_nt: TGTGCCAGCGTGTGGGGACATTACTATGGCTACACCTTC

d_call: NA
j_call: TRBJ2-7
v_call: TRBV5-1
clone_size: NA
cdr3_aa: CASSLGILVSSYEQYF
cdr3_nt: TGCGCCAGCAGCTTAGGCATTTTGGTCTCATCATACGAGCAGTACTTC

d_call: NA
j_call: TRBJ1-3
v_call: TRBV4-1
clone_size: NA
cdr3_aa: CASSLAVGEGNTIYF
cdr3_nt: TGCGCCAGCAGCCTCGCGGTCGGGGAAGGAAACACCATATATTTT

d_call: NA
j_call: TRBJ2-7
v_call: TRBV5-1
clone_size: few
cdr3_aa: CASSSPGGDAYEQYF
cdr3_nt: TGCGCCAGCAGCTCCCCGGGCGGGGACGCCTACGAGCAGTACTTC

d_call: NA
j_call: TRBJ2-1
v_call: TRBV24-1
clone_size: few
cdr3_aa: CATSDRVEKNNEQFF
cdr3_nt: TGTGCCACCAGTGATCGGGTAGAAAAAAACAATGAGCAGTTCTTC

d_call: TRBD1
j_call: TRBJ2-2
v_call: TRBV5-5
clone_size: few
cdr3_aa: CASSTSDRVTGELFF
cdr3_nt: TGTGCCAGCAGCACGTCCGACAGGGTCACCGGGGAGCTGTTTTTT

d_call: NA
j_call: TRBJ2-7
v_call: TRBV9
clone_size: few
cdr3_aa: CASSVAWDVYEQYF
cdr3_nt: TGTGCCAGCAGCGTAGCGTGGGATGTATACGAGCAGTACTTC

d_call: NA
j_call: TRBJ2-3
v_call: TRBV20-1
clone_size: NA
cdr3_aa: CSARIVGAPQNTDTQYF
cdr3_nt: TGCAGTGCTAGAATCGTTGGGGCCCCACAGAACACAGATACGCAGTATTTT

d_call: NA
j_call: TRBJ1-4
v_call: TRBV3-1
clone_size: NA
cdr3_aa: CASSPGRAEKLFF
cdr3_nt: TGTGCCAGCAGCCCCGGACGGGCGGAAAAACTGTTTTTT

d_call: TRBD1
j_call: TRBJ1-2
v_call: TRBV5-1
clone_size: NA
cdr3_aa: CASSLGQGNNGYTF
cdr3_nt: TGCGCCAGCAGCTTGGGACAGGGGAACAATGGCTACACCTTC

d_call: NA
j_call: TRBJ2-3
v_call: TRBV6-5
clone_size: NA
cdr3_aa: CASSYQQGIGTDTQYF
cdr3_nt: TGTGCCAGCAGTTACCAACAGGGAATAGGCACAGATACGCAGTATTTT

d_call: TRBD2
j_call: TRBJ2-3
v_call: TRBV12-3/TRBV12-4
clone_size: NA
cdr3_aa: CASSLTSGREDTQYF
cdr3_nt: TGTGCCAGCAGTTTGACTAGCGGGAGGGAAGATACGCAGTATTTT

d_call: NA
j_call: TRBJ2-7
v_call: TRBV7-8
clone_size: few
cdr3_aa: CASSLRDSISYEQYF
cdr3_nt: TGTGCCAGCAGCTTACGGGACTCGATTTCCTACGAGCAGTACTTC

d_call: NA
j_call: TRBJ2-5
v_call: TRBV29-1
clone_size: few
cdr3_aa: CSVVSPLGGWETQYF
cdr3_nt: TGCAGCGTTGTGTCTCCCCTAGGTGGGTGGGAGACCCAGTACTTC

d_call: NA
j_call: TRBJ1-1
v_call: TRBV4-3
clone_size: NA
cdr3_aa: CASSQQTQRNTEAFF
cdr3_nt: TGCGCCAGCAGCCAACAAACACAGAGGAACACTGAAGCTTTCTTT

d_call: NA
j_call: TRBJ2-4
v_call: TRBV11-2
clone_size: NA
cdr3_aa: CASSSPLRESLAKNIQYF
cdr3_nt: TGTGCCAGCAGCTCACCACTCCGGGAGAGCTTAGCCAAAAACATTCAGTACTTC

d_call: NA
j_call: TRBJ1-2
v_call: TRBV24-1
clone_size: NA
cdr3_aa: CATSDRAGNGYTF
cdr3_nt: TGTGCCACCAGTGATCGGGCGGGGAACGGCTACACCTTC

d_call: NA
j_call: TRBJ2-3
v_call: TRBV12-3/TRBV12-4
clone_size: NA
cdr3_aa: CASSFLQSTDTQYF
cdr3_nt: TGTGCCAGCAGTTTCCTACAGAGCACAGATACGCAGTATTTT

d_call: NA
j_call: TRBJ2-2
v_call: TRBV29-1
clone_size: few
cdr3_aa: CSVDRENTGELFF
cdr3_nt: TGCAGCGTTGACAGGGAGAACACCGGGGAGCTGTTTTTT

d_call: NA
j_call: TRBJ1-3
v_call: TRBV7-6
clone_size: many
cdr3_aa: CASSLAFQWGGNTIYF
cdr3_nt: TGTGCCAGCAGCTTAGCTTTCCAGTGGGGTGGAAACACCATATATTTT

d_call: NA
j_call: TRBJ2-2
v_call: TRBV12-3/TRBV12-4
clone_size: few
cdr3_aa: CASSLALLTGELFF
cdr3_nt: TGTGCCAGCAGTTTAGCGCTTTTGACCGGGGAGCTGTTTTTT

d_call: NA
j_call: TRBJ1-5
v_call: TRBV7-2
clone_size: many
cdr3_aa: CASSLDASNQPQHF
cdr3_nt: TGTGCCAGCAGCTTAGATGCTAGCAATCAGCCCCAGCATTTT

d_call: NA
j_call: TRBJ2-4
v_call: TRBV3-1
clone_size: NA
cdr3_aa: CASSQEPQGVLAKNIQYF
cdr3_nt: TGTGCCAGCAGCCAAGAACCTCAAGGCGTCCTAGCCAAAAACATTCAGTACTTC

d_call: NA
j_call: TRBJ1-5
v_call: TRBV7-2
clone_size: NA
cdr3_aa: CASSFLNTDQPQHF
cdr3_nt: TGTGCCAGCAGCTTCTTAAACACCGATCAACCCCAGCATTTT